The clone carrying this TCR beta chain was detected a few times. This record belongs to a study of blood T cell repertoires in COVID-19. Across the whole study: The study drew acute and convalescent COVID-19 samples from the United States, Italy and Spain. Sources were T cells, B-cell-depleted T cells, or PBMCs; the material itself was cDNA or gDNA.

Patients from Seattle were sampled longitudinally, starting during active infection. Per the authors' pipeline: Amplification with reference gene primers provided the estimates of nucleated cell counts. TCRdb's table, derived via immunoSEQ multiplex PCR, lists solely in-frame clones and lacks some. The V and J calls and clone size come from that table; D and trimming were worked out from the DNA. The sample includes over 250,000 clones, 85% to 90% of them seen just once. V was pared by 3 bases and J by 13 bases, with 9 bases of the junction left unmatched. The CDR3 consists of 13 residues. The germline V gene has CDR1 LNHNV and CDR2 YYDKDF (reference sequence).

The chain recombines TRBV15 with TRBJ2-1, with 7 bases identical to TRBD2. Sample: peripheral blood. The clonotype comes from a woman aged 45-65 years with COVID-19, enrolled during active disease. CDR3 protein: CATSRVKASGQFF. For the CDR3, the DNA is TGTGCCACCAGCAGGGTGAAGGCTAGCGGTCAGTTCTTC.